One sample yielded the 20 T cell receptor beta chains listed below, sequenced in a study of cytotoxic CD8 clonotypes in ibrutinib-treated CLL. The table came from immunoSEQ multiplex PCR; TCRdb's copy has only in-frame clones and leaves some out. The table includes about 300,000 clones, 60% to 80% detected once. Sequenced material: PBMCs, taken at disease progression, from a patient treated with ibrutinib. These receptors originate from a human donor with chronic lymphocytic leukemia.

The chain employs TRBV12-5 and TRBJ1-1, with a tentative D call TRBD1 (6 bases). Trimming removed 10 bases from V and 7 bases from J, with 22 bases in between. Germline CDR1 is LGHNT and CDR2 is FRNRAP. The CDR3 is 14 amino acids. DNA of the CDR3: TGTGCTACACTCCCCGCTACAGGGAGCGATGAAGCTTTCTTT. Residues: CATLPATGSDEAFF.

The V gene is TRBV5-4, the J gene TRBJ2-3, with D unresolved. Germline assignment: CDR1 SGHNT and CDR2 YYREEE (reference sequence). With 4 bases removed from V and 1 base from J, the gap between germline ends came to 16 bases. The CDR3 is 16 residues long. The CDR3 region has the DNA TGTGCCAGCAGCGGTGGACGGGCTGGGGGCACAGATACGCAGTATTTT. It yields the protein CASSGGRAGGTDTQYF. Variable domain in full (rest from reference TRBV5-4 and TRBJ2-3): ETGVTQSPTHLIKTRGQQVTLRCSSQSGHNTVSWYQQALGQGPQFIFQYYREEENGRGNFPPRFSGLQFPNYSSELNVNALELDDSALYLCASSGGRAGGTDTQYFGPGTRLTVL.

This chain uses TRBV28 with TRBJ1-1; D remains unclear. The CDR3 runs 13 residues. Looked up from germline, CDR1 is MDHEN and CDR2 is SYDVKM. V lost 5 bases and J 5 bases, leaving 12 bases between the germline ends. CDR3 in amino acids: CASSAALGTEAFF. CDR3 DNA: TGTGCCAGCAGTGCCGCCCTGGGAACTGAAGCTTTCTTT.

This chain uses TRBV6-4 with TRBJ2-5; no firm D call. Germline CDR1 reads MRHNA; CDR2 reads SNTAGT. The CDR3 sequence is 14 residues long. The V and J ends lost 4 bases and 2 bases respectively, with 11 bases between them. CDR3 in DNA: TGTGCCAGCAGTGCCTTCGGCGTACAAGAGACCCAGTACTTC. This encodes CASSAFGVQETQYF.

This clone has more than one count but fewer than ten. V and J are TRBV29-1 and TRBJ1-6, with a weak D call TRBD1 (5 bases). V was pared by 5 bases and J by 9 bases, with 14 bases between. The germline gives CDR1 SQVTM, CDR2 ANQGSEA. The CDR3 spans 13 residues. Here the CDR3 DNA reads TGCAGCGTTTTGGGCAGGGAAGGTTCACCCCTCCACTTT. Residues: CSVLGREGSPLHF.

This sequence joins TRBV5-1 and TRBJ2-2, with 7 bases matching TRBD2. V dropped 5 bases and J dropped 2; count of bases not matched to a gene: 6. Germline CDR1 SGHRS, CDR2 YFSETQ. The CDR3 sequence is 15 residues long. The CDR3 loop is CASSGSGANTGELFF. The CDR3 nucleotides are TGCGCCAGCAGTGGGAGCGGGGCTAACACCGGGGAGCTGTTTTTT.

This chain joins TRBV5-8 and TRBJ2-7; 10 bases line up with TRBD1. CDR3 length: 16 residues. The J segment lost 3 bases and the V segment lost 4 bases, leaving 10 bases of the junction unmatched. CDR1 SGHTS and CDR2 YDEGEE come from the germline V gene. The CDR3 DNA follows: TGTGCCAGCAGCGGCCAGCGGACAGGGGGGAACTACGAGCAGTACTTC. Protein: CASSGQRTGGNYEQYF. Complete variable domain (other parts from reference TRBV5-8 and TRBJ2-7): EAGVTQSPTHLIKTRGQQATLRCSPISGHTSVYWYQQALGLGLQFLLWYDEGEERNRGNFPPRFSGRQFPNYSSELNVNALELEDSALYLCASSGQRTGGNYEQYFGPGTRLTVT.

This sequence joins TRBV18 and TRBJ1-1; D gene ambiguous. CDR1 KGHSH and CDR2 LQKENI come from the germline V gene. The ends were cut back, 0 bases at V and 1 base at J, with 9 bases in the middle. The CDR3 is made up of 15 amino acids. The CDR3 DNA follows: TGTGCCAGCTCACCACCGACGGGATGGAACACTGAAGCTTTCTTT. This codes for CASSPPTGWNTEAFF.

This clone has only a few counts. This chain's CDR3 is CASSVGVGEQFF. CDR3 sequence (DNA): TGTGCCAGCAGCGTAGGAGTTGGCGAGCAGTTCTTC. The chain recombines TRBV9 with TRBJ2-1, with no clear D. In germline, CDR1 is SGDLS, CDR2 YYNGEE. The CDR3 contains 12 residues. V lost 0 bases, J lost 10 bases, and 8 bases lay in between.

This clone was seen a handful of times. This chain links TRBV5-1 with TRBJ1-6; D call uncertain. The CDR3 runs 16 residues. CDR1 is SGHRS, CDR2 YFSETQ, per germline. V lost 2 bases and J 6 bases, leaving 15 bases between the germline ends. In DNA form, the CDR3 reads TGCGCCAGCAGCTTAGGCTCCATCGCCCGTAATTCACCCCTCCACTTT. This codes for CASSLGSIARNSPLHF.

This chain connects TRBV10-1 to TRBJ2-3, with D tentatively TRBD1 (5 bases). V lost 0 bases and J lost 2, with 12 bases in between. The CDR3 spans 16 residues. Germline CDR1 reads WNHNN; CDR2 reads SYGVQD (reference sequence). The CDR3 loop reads CASSESLGQFTDTQYF. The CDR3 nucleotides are TGCGCCAGCAGTGAGTCTCTCGGACAATTCACAGATACGCAGTATTTT.

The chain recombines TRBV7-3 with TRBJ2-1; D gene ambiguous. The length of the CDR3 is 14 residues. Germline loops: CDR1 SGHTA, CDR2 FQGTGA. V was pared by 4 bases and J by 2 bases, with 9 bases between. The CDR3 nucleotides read TGTGCCAGCAGCTCGTTAGGTCCCTACAATGAGCAGTTCTTC. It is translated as CASSSLGPYNEQFF.

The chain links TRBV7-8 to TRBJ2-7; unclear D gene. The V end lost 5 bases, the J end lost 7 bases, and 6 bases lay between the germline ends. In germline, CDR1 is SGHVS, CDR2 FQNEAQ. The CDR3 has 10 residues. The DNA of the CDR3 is TGTGCCAGCAGCCTAACTGAGCAGTACTTC. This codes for CASSLTEQYF.

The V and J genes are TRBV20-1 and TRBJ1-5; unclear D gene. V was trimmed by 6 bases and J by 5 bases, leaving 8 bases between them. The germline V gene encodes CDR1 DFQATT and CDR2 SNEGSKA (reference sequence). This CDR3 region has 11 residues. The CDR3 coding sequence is TGCAGTGCCATGATAGATCAGCCCCAGCATTTT. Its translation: CSAMIDQPQHF.

The CDR3 reads CASSPSGEGYEQYF. The CDR3 DNA sequence: TGTGCCAGCAGCCCCTCTGGGGAGGGCTACGAGCAGTACTTC. The chain recombines TRBV11-3 with TRBJ2-7; TRBD2 agrees at 7 bases. V dropped 5 bases and J dropped 3; count of bases not matched to a gene: 7. The CDR3 extends over 14 amino acids. Germline V CDR1 and CDR2: SGHNT, YENEEA.

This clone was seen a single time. The CDR3 here is CASSERLGNTGELFF. The CDR3 bases are TGTGCCAGCAGTGAGAGGTTAGGGAACACCGGGGAGCTGTTTTTT. The rearrangement links TRBV6-1 to TRBJ2-2; D remains unclear. Germline V gene data show CDR1 as MNHNS and CDR2 as SASEGT. This CDR3 comprises 15 residues. The V and J ends lost 3 bases and 1 base respectively, with 9 bases between them.

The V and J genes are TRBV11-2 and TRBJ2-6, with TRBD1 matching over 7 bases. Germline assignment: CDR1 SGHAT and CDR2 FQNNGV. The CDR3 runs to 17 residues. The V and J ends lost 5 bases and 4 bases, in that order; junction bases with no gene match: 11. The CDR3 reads CASSKQGSTWGANVLTF. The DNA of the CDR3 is TGTGCCAGCAGCAAACAGGGGTCGACTTGGGGGGCCAACGTCCTGACTTTC.

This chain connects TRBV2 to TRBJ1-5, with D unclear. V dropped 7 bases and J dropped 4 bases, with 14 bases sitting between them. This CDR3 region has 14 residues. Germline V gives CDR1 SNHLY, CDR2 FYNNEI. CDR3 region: CASNSRYMNQPQHF. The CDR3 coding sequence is TGTGCCAGCAACAGCCGCTACATGAATCAGCCCCAGCATTTT.

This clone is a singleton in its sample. The CDR3 loop reads CASSRLADSYEQYF. The CDR3 DNA reads TGTGCCAGCAGTAGACTAGCCGACTCCTACGAGCAGTACTTC. The chain joins TRBV2 to TRBJ2-7; 7 nucleotides line up with TRBD2. The CDR3 has 14 residues. Germline CDR1 reads SNHLY; CDR2 reads FYNNEI. J gave up 0 bases and V 5 bases, and 4 bases lay outside the gene matches. The whole variable domain, filled in from reference TRBV2 and TRBJ2-7, reads EPEVTQTPSHQVTQMGQEVILRCVPISNHLYFYWYRQILGQKVEFLVSFYNNEISEKSEIFDDQFSVERPDGSNFTLKIRSTKLEDSAMYFCASSRLADSYEQYFGPGTRLTVT.

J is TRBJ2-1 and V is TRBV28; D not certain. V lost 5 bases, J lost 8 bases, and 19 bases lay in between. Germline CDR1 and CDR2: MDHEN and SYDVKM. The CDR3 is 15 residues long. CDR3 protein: CASSGWQLYADEQFF. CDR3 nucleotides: TGTGCCAGCAGTGGGTGGCAATTATACGCCGATGAGCAGTTCTTC.